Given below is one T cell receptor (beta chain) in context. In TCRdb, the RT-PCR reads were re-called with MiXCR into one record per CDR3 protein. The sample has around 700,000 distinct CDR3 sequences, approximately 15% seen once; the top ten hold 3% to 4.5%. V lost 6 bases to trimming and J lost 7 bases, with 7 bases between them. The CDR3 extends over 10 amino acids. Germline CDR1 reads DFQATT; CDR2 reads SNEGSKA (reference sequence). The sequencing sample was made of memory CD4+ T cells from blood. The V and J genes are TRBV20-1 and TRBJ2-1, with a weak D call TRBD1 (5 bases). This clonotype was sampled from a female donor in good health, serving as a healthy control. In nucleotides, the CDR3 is TGCAGTGCGGACATAAATGAGCAGTTCTTC. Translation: CSADINEQFF.